This T cell receptor beta chain derives from a study of blood T cell repertoires in COVID-19. The CDR3 loop spans 14 amino acids. CDR1 is SGHTA and CDR2 is FQGNSA in the germline V gene. Trimming left V 7 bases short and J 7 bases short, with 20 bases between. The method was immunoSEQ multiplex PCR; TCRdb's version includes in-frame clones alone and lacks a portion of them. Here the sample spans 200,000 to 300,000 clones, around nine tenths being singletons. The source of this sequence is a woman aged 55-70 years with COVID-19, enrolled during active disease. The V call is TRBV7-2, the J call TRBJ2-7, with a possible D match to TRBD1 (6 bases). Sequencing was carried out using peripheral blood. CDR3 amino acids: CASTPARTGQEQYF. DNA for the CDR3: TGTGCCAGCACCCCCGCCCGGACGGGACAAGAGCAGTACTTC.